This T cell receptor beta chain is drawn from a study of CD4 and CD8 cells across lung adenocarcinoma regions. With 5 bases removed from V and 9 bases from J, the gap between germline ends came to 21 bases. Germline CDR1 reads MGHDK; CDR2 reads SYGVNS. The CDR3 covers 15 residues. Localized lung adenocarcinoma, a non-small cell lung cancer, affected the donors. TCRdb reanalysed the PCR reads using MiXCR and keeps one entry per CDR3 protein. The sample yields approximately 3,000 distinct CDR3 sequences, over 50% seen once. This sequence was found in a female donor with lung adenocarcinoma. The CD4 and CD8 labels of this study may be unreliable. The sample was CD4+ T cells from the center of a lung tumor. The chain links TRBV25-1 to TRBJ2-3; TRBD2 might be the D (6 bases). The CDR3 DNA reads TGTGCCAGCAGTACCTACGGGGGTGCCGGAGAGACGCAGTATTTT. Residues: CASSTYGGAGETQYF. Looking up the rest from reference TRBV25-1 and TRBJ2-3 gives the full variable domain: EADIYQTPRYLVIGTGKKITLECSQTMGHDKMYWYQQDPGMELHLIHYSYGVNSTEKGDLSSESTVSRIRTEHFPLTLESARPSHTSQYLCASSTYGGAGETQYFGPGTRLTVL.